This is a list of T cell receptor beta chains from one sample in a study of OX40 agonist ivuxolimab in advanced cancers. Some clones are missing from TCRdb's copy, which holds only in-frame ones; the method was immunoSEQ multiplex PCR. Of approximately 160,000 clones in the sample, roughly 92% are singletons; the top ten hold 0.3% to 0.35%. The sample here was CD4+ or CD8+ T cells sorted from blood, taken in a trial of the OX40 agonist ivuxolimab. The receptors derive from an adult with an advanced solid tumor such as melanoma, head and neck, liver or kidney cancer. Both conserved end residues are trimmed from each CDR3.

>TRBJ2-3|TRBV4-3
ASSQVYADTQY
>TRBJ2-7|TRBV27
ASSLTWGRGDEQY
>TRBJ1-1|TRBV10-2
ASSGRAPYTEAF
>TRBJ2-7|TRBV30
AWGPGPYEQY
>TRBJ1-1|TRBV29-1
SVAGGQGWNTEAF
>TRBJ2-7|TRBV28
ASSLSGRTYEQY
>TRBJ1-1|TRBV9
ASSARTENTEAF
>TRBJ1-3|TRBV21-1
ASLSGGQGNRNTIY
>TRBJ2-2|TRBV7-7
ASSSTDRVGELF
>TRBJ1-5|TRBV5-5
ASSLTRHSNQPQH
>TRBJ2-2|TRBV7-8
ASSRYLGGSNTGELF
>TRBJ2-7|TRBV28
ASSTSRYEQY
>TRBJ2-1|TRBV18
ASSPGTSGRNEQF
>NA|TRBV10-3
AISESSKYSAVPYEQY
>TRBJ2-7|TRBV18
ASSPLGAGTYEQY
>TRBJ1-4|TRBV11-2
ASRLNEKLF
>TRBJ2-5|TRBV12-5
ASGTGLAQETQY
>TRBJ1-1|TRBV4-1
ASSQSWSPRGTEAF
>TRBJ2-3|TRBV6-5
ASSWSTGKTDTQY
>TRBJ2-3|TRBV11-3
ASSRGQGAGDTQY
>TRBJ2-3|TRBV7-2
ASSLSGSTDTQY
>TRBJ1-5|TRBV5-5
ASSLLGGDQPQH
>TRBJ1-6|TRBV11-2
ASSFRATGDSPLH
>TRBJ2-2|TRBV7-9
ASSPQGQRATTGELF
>TRBJ1-1|TRBV30
ACWTGRTEAF
>TRBJ2-1|TRBV6-5
ASSYGPGDNEQF
>TRBJ2-2|TRBV4-3
ASSPGSGMDTGELF
>TRBJ1-1|TRBV9
ASSVVGRTNTEAF
>TRBJ2-5|TRBV5-1
ASSLSGHQETQY
>TRBJ1-2|TRBV2
ASTQDRDVGGYT
>TRBJ1-2|TRBV5-6
ASSVDYGYT
>TRBJ2-2|TRBV19
ASTGTNTGELF
>TRBJ1-2|TRBV28
ASSSPAVWKGTNYGYT
>TRBJ2-3|TRBV9
ASRREGLGDTQY
>TRBJ1-4|TRBV18
ASSPQPRVGNEKLF
>TRBJ2-1|TRBV29-1
SGRDRLPPPRDEQF
>TRBJ2-2|TRBV4-3
ASSQEGRTNTGELF
>TRBJ2-2|TRBV4-1
ASSHPIDTGELF
>TRBJ2-3|TRBV5-1
ASSDPGTSGSTDTQY
>TRBJ2-7|TRBV7-2
ASSSSGTSYSEQY